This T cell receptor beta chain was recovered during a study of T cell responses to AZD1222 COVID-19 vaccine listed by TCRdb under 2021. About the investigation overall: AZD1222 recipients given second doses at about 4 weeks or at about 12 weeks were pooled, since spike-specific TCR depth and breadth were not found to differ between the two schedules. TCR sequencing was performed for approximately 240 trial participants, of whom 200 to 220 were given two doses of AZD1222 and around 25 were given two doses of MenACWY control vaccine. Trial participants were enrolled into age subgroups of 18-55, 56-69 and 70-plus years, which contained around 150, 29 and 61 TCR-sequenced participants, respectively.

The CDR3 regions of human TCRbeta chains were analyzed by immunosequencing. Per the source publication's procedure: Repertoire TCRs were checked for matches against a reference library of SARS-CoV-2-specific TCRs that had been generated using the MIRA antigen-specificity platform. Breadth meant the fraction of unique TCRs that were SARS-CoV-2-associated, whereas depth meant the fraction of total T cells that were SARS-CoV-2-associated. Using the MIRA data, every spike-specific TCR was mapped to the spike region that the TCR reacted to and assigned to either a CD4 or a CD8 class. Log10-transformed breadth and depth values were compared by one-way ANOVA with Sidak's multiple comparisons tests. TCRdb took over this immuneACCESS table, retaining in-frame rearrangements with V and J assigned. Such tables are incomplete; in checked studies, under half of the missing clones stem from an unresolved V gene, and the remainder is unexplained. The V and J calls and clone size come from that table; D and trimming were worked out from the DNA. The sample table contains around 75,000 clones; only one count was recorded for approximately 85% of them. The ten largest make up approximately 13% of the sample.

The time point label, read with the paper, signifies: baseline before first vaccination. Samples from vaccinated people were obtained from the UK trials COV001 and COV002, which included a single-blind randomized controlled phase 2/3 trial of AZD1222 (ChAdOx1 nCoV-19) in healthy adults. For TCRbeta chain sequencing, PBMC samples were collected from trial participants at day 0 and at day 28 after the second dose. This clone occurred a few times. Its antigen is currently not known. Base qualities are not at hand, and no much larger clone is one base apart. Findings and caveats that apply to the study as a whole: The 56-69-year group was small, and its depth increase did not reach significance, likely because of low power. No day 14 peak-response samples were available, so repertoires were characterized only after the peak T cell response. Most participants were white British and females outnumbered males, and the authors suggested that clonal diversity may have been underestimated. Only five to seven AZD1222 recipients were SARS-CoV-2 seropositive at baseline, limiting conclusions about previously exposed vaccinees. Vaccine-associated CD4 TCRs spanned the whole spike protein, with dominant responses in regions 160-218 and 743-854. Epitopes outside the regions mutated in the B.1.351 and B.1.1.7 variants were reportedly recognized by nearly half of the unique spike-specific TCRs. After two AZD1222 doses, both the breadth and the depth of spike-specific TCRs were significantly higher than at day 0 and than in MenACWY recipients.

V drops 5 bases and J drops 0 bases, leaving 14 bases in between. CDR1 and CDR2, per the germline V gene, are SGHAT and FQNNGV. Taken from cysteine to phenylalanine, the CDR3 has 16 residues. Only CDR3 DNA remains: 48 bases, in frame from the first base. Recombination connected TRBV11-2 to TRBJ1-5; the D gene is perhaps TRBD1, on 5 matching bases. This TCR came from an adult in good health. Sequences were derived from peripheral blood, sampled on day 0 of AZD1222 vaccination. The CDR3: CASSPVWGNSNQPQHF. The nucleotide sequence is TGTGCCAGCAGCCCCGTCTGGGGGAATAGCAATCAGCCCCAGCATTTT.